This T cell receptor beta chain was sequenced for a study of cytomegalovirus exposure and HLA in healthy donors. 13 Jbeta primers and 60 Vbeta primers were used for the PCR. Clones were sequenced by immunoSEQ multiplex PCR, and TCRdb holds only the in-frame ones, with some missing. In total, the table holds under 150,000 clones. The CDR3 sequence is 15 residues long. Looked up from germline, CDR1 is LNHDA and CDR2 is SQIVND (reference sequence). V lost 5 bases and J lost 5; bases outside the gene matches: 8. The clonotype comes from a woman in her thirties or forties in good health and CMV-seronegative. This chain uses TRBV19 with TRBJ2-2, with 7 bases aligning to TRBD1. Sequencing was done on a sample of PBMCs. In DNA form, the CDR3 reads TGTGCCAGTAGTCAGGCCGGGACAGAGACCGGGGAGCTGTTTTTT. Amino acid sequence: CASSQAGTETGELFF.